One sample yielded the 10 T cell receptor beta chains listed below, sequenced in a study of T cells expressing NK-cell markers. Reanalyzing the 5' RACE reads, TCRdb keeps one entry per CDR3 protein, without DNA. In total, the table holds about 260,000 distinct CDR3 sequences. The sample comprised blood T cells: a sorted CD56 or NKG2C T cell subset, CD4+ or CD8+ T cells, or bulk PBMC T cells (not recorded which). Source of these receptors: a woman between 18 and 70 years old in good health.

CDR3 sequence reads: CASSPFGGGIQYF. This chain joins TRBV11-2 and TRBJ2-4; TCRdb indicates TRBD1, and absent DNA this call remains unverified. CDR1 SGHAT and CDR2 FQNNGV come from the germline V gene. CDR3 length equals 13 residues.

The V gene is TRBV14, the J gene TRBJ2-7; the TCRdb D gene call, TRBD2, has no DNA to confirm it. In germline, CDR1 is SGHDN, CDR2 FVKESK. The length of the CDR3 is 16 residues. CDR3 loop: CASSQRPGEGPVEQYF.

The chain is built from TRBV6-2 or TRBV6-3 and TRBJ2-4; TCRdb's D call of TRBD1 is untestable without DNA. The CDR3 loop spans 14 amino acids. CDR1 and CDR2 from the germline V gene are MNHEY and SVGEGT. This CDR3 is CASRQGMAKNIQYF.

The CDR3 here is CASTREAASTDTQYF. This chain links TRBV12-3 or TRBV12-4 with TRBJ2-3; absent DNA, TCRdb's TRBD2 call cannot be checked. This CDR3 is 15 amino acids long.

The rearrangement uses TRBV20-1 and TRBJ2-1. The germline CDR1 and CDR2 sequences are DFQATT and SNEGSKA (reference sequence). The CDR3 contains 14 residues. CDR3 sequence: CSAKSGSTYNEQFF.

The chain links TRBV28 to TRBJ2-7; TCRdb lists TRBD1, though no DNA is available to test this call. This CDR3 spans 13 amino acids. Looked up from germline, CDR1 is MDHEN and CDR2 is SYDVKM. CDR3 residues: CASRPPAPYEQYF.

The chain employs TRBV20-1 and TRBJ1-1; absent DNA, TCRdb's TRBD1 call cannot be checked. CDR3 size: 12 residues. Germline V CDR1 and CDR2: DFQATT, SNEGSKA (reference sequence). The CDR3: CSASSGRTEAFF.

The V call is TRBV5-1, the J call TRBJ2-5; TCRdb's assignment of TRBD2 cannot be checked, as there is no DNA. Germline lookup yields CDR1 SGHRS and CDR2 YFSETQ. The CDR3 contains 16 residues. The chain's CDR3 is CASSSGLAGAPETQYF.

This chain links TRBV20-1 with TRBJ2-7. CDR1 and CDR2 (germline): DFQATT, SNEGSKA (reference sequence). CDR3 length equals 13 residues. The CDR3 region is CSARKRSSYEQYF.

CDR3 region: CASSLFNRDGNEQFF. The chain recombines TRBV7-3 with TRBJ2-1; no DNA is available, so the TRBD1 call from TCRdb remains unchecked. The CDR3 length is 15 residues. The germline V gene has CDR1 SGHTA and CDR2 FQGTGA.